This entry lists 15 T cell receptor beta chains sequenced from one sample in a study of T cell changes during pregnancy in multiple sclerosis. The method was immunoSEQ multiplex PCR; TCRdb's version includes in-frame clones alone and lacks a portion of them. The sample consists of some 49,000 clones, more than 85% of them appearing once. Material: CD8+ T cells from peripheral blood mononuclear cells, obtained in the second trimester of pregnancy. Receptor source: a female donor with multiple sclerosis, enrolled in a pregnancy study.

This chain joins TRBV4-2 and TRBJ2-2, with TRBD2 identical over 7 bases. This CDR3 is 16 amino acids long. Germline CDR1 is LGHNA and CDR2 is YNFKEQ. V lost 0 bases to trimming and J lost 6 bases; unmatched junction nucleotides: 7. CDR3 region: CASSQDPGGGSGELFF. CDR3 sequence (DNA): TGTGCCAGCAGCCAAGATCCTGGGGGAGGGTCCGGGGAGCTGTTTTTT.

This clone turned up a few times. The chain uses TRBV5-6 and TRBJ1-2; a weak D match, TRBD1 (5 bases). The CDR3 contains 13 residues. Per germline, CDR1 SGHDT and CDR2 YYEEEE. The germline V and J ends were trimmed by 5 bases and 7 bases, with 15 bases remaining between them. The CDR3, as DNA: TGTGCCAGCAGTGCCGGGACTTCGCCTGGCTACACCTTC. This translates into CASSAGTSPGYTF. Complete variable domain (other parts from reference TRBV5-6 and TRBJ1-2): DAGVTQSPTHLIKTRGQQVTLRCSPKSGHDTVSWYQQALGQGPQFIFQYYEEEERQRGNFPDRFSGHQFPNYSSELNVNALLLGDSALYLCASSAGTSPGYTFGSGTRLTVV.

The CDR3 sequence: CASSLEGQGRKGYTF. Here the CDR3 DNA reads TGTGCCAGCAGCTTAGAGGGACAGGGGCGAAAGGGCTACACCTTC. The chain joins TRBV7-9 to TRBJ1-2, with TRBD1 matching over 10 bases. CDR1 and CDR2 from the germline V gene are SEHNR and FQNEAQ (reference sequence). This CDR3 comprises 15 residues. V lost 1 base and J lost 8; bases outside the gene matches: 7. Complete variable domain (other parts from reference TRBV7-9 and TRBJ1-2): DTGVSQNPRHKITKRGQNVTFRCDPISEHNRLYWYRQTLGQGPEFLTYFQNEAQLEKSRLLSDRFSAERPKGSFSTLEIQRTEQGDSAMYLCASSLEGQGRKGYTFGSGTRLTVV.

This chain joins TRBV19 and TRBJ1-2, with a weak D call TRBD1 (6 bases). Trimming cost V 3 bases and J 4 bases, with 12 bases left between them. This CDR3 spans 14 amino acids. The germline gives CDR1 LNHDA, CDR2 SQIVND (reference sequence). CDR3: CASSIPRGFYGYTF. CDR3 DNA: TGTGCCAGTAGTATCCCAAGGGGGTTCTATGGCTACACCTTC.

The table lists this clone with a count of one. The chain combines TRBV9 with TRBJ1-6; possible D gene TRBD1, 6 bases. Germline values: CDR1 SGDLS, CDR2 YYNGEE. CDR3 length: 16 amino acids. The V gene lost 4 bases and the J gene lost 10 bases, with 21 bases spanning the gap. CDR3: CASSPSGGGLGSPLHF. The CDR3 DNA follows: TGTGCCAGCAGCCCTTCCGGGGGGGGGCTAGGGTCACCCCTCCACTTT.

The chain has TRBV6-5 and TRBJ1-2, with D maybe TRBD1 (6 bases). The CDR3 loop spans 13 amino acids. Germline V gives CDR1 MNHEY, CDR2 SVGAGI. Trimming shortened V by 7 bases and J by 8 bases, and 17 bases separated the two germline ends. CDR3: CASTKGGARGYTF. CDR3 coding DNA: TGTGCCAGCACCAAGGGGGGGGCGCGAGGCTACACCTTC.

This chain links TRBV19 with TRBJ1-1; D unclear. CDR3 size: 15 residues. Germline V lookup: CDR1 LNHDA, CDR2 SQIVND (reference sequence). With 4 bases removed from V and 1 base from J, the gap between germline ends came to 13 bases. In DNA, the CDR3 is TGTGCCAGTAGTAACGCGGGAAGGAAGAACACTGAAGCTTTCTTT. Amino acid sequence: CASSNAGRKNTEAFF. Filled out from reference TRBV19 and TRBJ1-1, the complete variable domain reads DGGITQSPKYLFRKEGQNVTLSCEQNLNHDAMYWYRQDPGQGLRLIYYSQIVNDFQKGDIAEGYSVSREKKESFPLTVTSAQKNPTAFYLCASSNAGRKNTEAFFGQGTRLTVV.

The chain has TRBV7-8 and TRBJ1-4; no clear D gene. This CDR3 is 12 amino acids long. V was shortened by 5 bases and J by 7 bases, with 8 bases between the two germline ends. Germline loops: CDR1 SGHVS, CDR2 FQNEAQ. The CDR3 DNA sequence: TGTGCCAGCAGCCCCCCCCTTGAAAAACTGTTTTTT. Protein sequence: CASSPPLEKLFF.

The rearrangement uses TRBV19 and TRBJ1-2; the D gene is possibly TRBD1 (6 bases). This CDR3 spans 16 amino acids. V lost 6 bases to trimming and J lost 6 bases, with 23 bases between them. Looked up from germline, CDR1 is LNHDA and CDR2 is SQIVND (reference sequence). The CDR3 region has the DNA TGTGCCAGTAGGCGTCGATCAGGTACAGGGAACGATGGCTACACCTTC. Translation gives CASRRRSGTGNDGYTF.

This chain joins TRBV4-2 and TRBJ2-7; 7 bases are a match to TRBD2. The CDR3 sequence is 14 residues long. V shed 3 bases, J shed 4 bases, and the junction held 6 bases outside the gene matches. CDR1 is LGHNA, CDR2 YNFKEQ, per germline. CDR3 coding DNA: TGTGCCAGCAGCCAGCAACTAGCGTCGTACGAGCAGTACTTC. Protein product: CASSQQLASYEQYF.

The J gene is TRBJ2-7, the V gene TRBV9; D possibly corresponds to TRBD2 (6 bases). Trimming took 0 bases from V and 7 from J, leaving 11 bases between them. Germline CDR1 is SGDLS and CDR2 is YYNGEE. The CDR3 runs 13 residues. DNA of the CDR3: TGTGCCAGCAGCGTAGGGGGGACTTGGGAGCAGTACTTC. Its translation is CASSVGGTWEQYF.

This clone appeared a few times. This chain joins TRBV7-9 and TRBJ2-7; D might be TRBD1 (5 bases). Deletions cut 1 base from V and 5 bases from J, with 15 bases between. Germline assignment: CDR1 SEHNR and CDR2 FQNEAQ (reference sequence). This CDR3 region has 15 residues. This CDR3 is CASSLGRQLLHEQYF. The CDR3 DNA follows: TGTGCCAGCAGCTTAGGTAGACAGCTCCTCCACGAGCAGTACTTC.

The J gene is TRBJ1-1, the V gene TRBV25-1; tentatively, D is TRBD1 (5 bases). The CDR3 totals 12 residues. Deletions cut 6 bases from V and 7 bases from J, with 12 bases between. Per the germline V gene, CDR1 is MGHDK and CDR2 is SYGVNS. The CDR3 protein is CASSLAQGEAFF. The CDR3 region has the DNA TGTGCCAGCAGCCTCGCGCAGGGTGAAGCTTTCTTT.

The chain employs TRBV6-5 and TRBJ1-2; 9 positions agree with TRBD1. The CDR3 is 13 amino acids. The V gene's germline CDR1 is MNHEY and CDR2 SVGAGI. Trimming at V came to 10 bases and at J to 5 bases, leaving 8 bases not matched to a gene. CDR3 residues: CAIGAGTGYGYTF. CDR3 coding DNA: TGTGCCATCGGGGCCGGGACAGGGTATGGCTACACCTTC.

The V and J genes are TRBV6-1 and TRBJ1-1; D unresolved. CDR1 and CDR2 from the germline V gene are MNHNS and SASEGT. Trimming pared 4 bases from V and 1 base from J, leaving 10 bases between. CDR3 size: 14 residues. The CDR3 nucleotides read TGTGCCAGCAGTGGGAGGGCCAGGAACACTGAAGCTTTCTTT. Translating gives CASSGRARNTEAFF.